The 30 T cell receptor beta chains listed next were all sequenced from one sample in a study of OX40 agonist ivuxolimab in advanced cancers. Using immunoSEQ multiplex PCR, the repertoire was profiled, and TCRdb retains in-frame clones only, with some absent. The sample lists some 70,000 clones, 80% to 90% occurring once. Material: CD4+ or CD8+ T cells sorted from blood, obtained in a trial of the OX40 agonist ivuxolimab. These receptors were obtained from an adult with an advanced solid tumor such as melanoma, head and neck, liver or kidney cancer.

This chain joins TRBV6-5 and TRBJ2-7; no clear D. From germline, CDR1 is MNHEY and CDR2 SVGAGI. CDR3 length: 12 residues. Between the trimmed V and J ends, which lost 8 bases and 2 bases, there was a span of 10 bases. CDR3 nucleotide sequence: TGTGCCAGCGGGTTCGTGACCTACGAGCAGTACTTC. Amino acids: CASGFVTYEQYF.

This clone was found a few times. The chain joins TRBV6-5 to TRBJ1-6; 9 bases match TRBD1. The CDR3 contains 15 residues. V dropped 6 bases and J dropped 14; count of bases not matched to a gene: 14. Germline values: CDR1 MNHEY, CDR2 SVGAGI. CDR3 sequence: CASRIRGTGLGALHF. The CDR3, as DNA: TGTGCCAGCAGGATACGTGGGACAGGGCTGGGGGCCCTCCACTTT.

V is TRBV2 and J is TRBJ2-1; 10 nucleotides match TRBD1. The CDR3 sequence is 12 residues long. Trimming cost V 10 bases and J 9 bases; bases outside gene matches: 6. Germline V gene data show CDR1 as SNHLY and CDR2 as FYNNEI. In nucleotides, the CDR3 is TGTGCCACCAGACAGGGGGCGGGTGAGCAGTTCTTC. Translation gives CATRQGAGEQFF.

DNA for the CDR3: TGTGCCAGCAGTAACCTAGGTGGGTGGTCAGATACGCAGTATTTT. Amino acid sequence: CASSNLGGWSDTQYF. The chain carries TRBV27 and TRBJ2-3; D is unresolved. The V gene's germline CDR1 is MNHEY and CDR2 SMNVEV (reference sequence). V shed 5 bases and J shed 4 bases, with 16 bases lying between them. This CDR3 region has 15 residues.

This clone was observed a few times. The DNA of the CDR3 is TGTGCCAGCAGCACCGGAGTTAGACAGGGAAACACCATATATTTT. It translates to CASSTGVRQGNTIYF. The chain combines TRBV11-2 with TRBJ1-3, with a weak D call TRBD1 (5 bases). V dropped 5 bases and J dropped 4 bases, with 15 bases sitting between them. Germline assignment: CDR1 SGHAT and CDR2 FQNNGV. The CDR3 sequence is 15 residues long.

This clone showed up just once. The chain recombines TRBV4-3 with TRBJ2-7; TRBD1 matches 7 bases. This CDR3 contains 15 residues. The germline V gene encodes CDR1 LGHNA and CDR2 YSLEER. V was clipped by 2 bases and J by 2 bases; unmatched bases: 6. The CDR3 region is CASSQPTGSTYEQYF. CDR3 in DNA: TGCGCCAGCAGCCAACCGACAGGGTCGACCTACGAGCAGTACTTC.

The V call is TRBV7-2, the J call TRBJ2-1; D not resolved. V was pared by 6 bases and J by 3 bases, with 18 bases between. This CDR3 region has 16 residues. From germline, CDR1 is SGHTA and CDR2 FQGNSA. The CDR3: CASSSGLPDRYNEQFF. The CDR3 DNA reads as TGTGCCAGCAGTTCTGGGCTTCCCGACCGCTACAATGAGCAGTTCTTC.

The V call is TRBV6-1, the J call TRBJ1-1; a possible D gene is TRBD1 (5 bases). Germline CDR1 is MNHNS and CDR2 is SASEGT. The V end lost 5 bases, the J end lost 5 bases, and 12 bases lay between the germline ends. The CDR3 length is 13 residues. CDR3 nucleotides: TGTGCCAGCAGTCACTCAAAGGGGACTGAAGCTTTCTTT. Protein sequence: CASSHSKGTEAFF.

This clone occurred once. The chain carries TRBV4-1 and TRBJ1-4; TRBD1 matches at 8 bases. CDR3 size: 16 residues. The ends lost 4 bases at V and 3 bases at J; junction bases unmatched: 7. Germline V gene sequence: CDR1 MGHRA, CDR2 YSYEKL. The CDR3 loop reads CASSRPDRVSNEKLFF. CDR3 in DNA: TGCGCCAGCAGCCGACCGGACAGGGTCTCTAATGAAAAACTGTTTTTT.

The J gene is TRBJ1-1, the V gene TRBV7-9; D may be TRBD1 (6 bases). The CDR3 is 13 residues long. The V end lost 5 bases, the J end lost 1 base, and 8 bases lay between the germline ends. Germline loops: CDR1 SEHNR, CDR2 FQNEAQ (reference sequence). The CDR3 bases are TGTGCCAGCAGCATGACAGGGAACACTGAAGCTTTCTTT. It is translated as CASSMTGNTEAFF.

The gene calls are TRBV10-3 and TRBJ2-7; 7 bases align to TRBD1. Trimming took 4 bases from V and 5 from J; bases not matched to a gene: 11. Per germline, CDR1 ENHRY and CDR2 SYGVKD. The length of the CDR3 is 15 residues. The CDR3 sequence: CAISVQGGKIHEQYF. CDR3 DNA: TGTGCCATCAGTGTCCAAGGGGGCAAAATCCACGAGCAGTACTTC.

A single count supports this clone. CDR3 bases: TGTGCCAGCAGTTACGAGGGTATTGATGGCTACACCTTC. Translation gives CASSYEGIDGYTF. The rearrangement joins TRBV6-6 to TRBJ1-2; D uncertain. Trimming took off 2 bases at V and 6 bases at J, with 10 bases between the two ends. Germline-derived CDR1 and CDR2 are MNHNY and SVGAGI (reference sequence). The CDR3 covers 13 residues.

J is TRBJ1-2 and V is TRBV19; D is uncertain. The germline V gene has CDR1 LNHDA and CDR2 SQIVND (reference sequence). This CDR3 has 13 amino acids. Trimming stripped 3 bases from V and 4 bases from J, with 9 bases between. This CDR3 is CASSMTEVYGYTF. DNA of the CDR3: TGTGCCAGTAGTATGACGGAGGTCTATGGCTACACCTTC.

Only a few counts were recorded for this clone. V usage is TRBV2 and J usage is TRBJ2-4; TRBD1 matches at 9 bases. J lost 6 bases, V lost 9 bases, and 3 bases had no gene match. CDR1 SNHLY and CDR2 FYNNEI come from the germline V gene. This CDR3 has 12 residues. CDR3 region: CARRGQGNIQYF. As DNA, the CDR3 is TGTGCCAGGCGGGGACAGGGAAACATTCAGTACTTC.

The chain recombines TRBV29-1 with TRBJ2-7, with 8 positions matching TRBD2. With 2 bases clipped from V and 3 bases from J, the junction kept 12 bases outside the gene matches. This CDR3 contains 16 residues. CDR1 and CDR2 from the germline V gene are SQVTM and ANQGSEA. The CDR3, as DNA: TGCAGCGTTGAAAGGGCTAGCGGGCTGGGGGTCTACGAGCAGTACTTC. It specifies CSVERASGLGVYEQYF.

This clone appeared once. The rearrangement uses TRBV6-1 and TRBJ2-3; D is uncertain. The CDR3 sequence is 14 residues long. V was clipped by 3 bases and J by 2 bases, with 9 bases between them. Germline V gene data show CDR1 as MNHNS and CDR2 as SASEGT. The chain's CDR3 is CASSDLVTTDTQYF. As DNA, the CDR3 is TGTGCCAGCAGTGACCTAGTGACCACAGATACGCAGTATTTT.

The rearrangement uses TRBV5-6 and TRBJ1-2; 7 bases align to TRBD1. Trimming removed 2 bases from V and 4 bases from J; junction bases left unmatched: 11. The CDR3 runs 16 residues. Germline V gene data show CDR1 as SGHDT and CDR2 as YYEEEE. CDR3 residues: CASSFRGGAKTYGYTF. The DNA of the CDR3 is TGTGCCAGCAGCTTCAGGGGGGGAGCAAAGACCTATGGCTACACCTTC.

The chain carries TRBV6-6 and TRBJ2-7, with D uncertain. The CDR3 extends over 14 amino acids. V lost 2 bases and J lost 0, with 8 bases in between. Germline values: CDR1 MNHNY, CDR2 SVGAGI (reference sequence). This CDR3 is CASSYEASSYEQYF. In DNA form, the CDR3 reads TGTGCCAGCAGTTACGAGGCTTCCTCCTACGAGCAGTACTTC.

This clone has just a few counts. V usage is TRBV2 and J usage is TRBJ2-7; no firm D call. V dropped 7 bases and J dropped 4 bases, with 20 bases sitting between them. CDR1 is SNHLY, CDR2 FYNNEI, per germline. CDR3 length equals 15 residues. CDR3 protein: CASTEDGPRRYEQYF. In DNA, the CDR3 is TGTGCCAGCACCGAAGACGGGCCACGCCGTTACGAGCAGTACTTC.

This clone was seen just once. The chain combines TRBV29-1 with TRBJ1-2, with D unresolved. Trimming took off 5 bases at V and 3 bases at J, with 13 bases between the two ends. This CDR3 spans 13 amino acids. CDR1 SQVTM and CDR2 ANQGSEA come from the germline V gene. CDR3 coding DNA: TGCAGCGTTCCCCTAGCACCTTACTATGGCTACACCTTC. Residues: CSVPLAPYYGYTF.

The gene calls are TRBV10-3 and TRBJ2-2, with 9 bases matching TRBD2. CDR1 is ENHRY and CDR2 is SYGVKD in the germline V gene. This CDR3 region has 15 residues. Trimming cost V 3 bases and J 3 bases; bases outside gene matches: 2. The CDR3 protein is CAISDSGRDTGELFF. The DNA of the CDR3 is TGTGCCATCAGTGATAGCGGGAGAGACACCGGGGAGCTGTTTTTT.

This chain links TRBV2 with TRBJ2-5; 11 positions agree with TRBD1. CDR1 SNHLY and CDR2 FYNNEI come from the germline V gene. V shed 4 bases and J 5 bases; nucleotides not matched to a gene: 9. This CDR3 region has 16 residues. CDR3 DNA sequence: TGTGCCAGCAGTGGGACAGGGGGCGCCAGGGCGGAGACCCAGTACTTC. Amino acid sequence: CASSGTGGARAETQYF.

The rearrangement uses TRBV7-2 and TRBJ2-5; possible D gene TRBD1, 5 bases. The V and J ends lost 0 bases and 5 bases respectively, with 10 bases between them. The CDR3 runs 14 residues. Germline CDR1 is SGHTA and CDR2 is FQGNSA. CDR3 bases: TGTGCCAGCAGCTTAGCGCTAGGGGTGGAGACCCAGTACTTC. Its translation: CASSLALGVETQYF.

This chain uses TRBV5-6 with TRBJ1-2; 8 positions match TRBD1. Germline V lookup: CDR1 SGHDT, CDR2 YYEEEE. V shed 1 base, J shed 1 base, and the junction held 9 bases outside the gene matches. CDR3 size: 17 residues. CDR3 in amino acids: CASSLFGTGDDNYGYTF. The CDR3, as DNA: TGTGCCAGCAGCTTGTTTGGGACAGGCGACGATAACTATGGCTACACCTTC.

This clone was seen only a few times. The V call is TRBV9, the J call TRBJ1-1, with D hard to call. V was cut by 0 bases and J by 1 base, with 4 bases left in between. This CDR3 contains 13 residues. Germline assignment: CDR1 SGDLS and CDR2 YYNGEE. The CDR3 region is CASSVVRNTEAFF. CDR3 bases: TGTGCCAGCAGCGTAGTTAGGAACACTGAAGCTTTCTTT.

The rearrangement uses TRBV7-7 and TRBJ2-5; 9 nucleotides align to TRBD1. Losses at the gene ends were 2 bases for V and 5 bases for J; bases not matched to a gene: 6. Germline lookup yields CDR1 SSHAT and CDR2 FNYEAQ (reference sequence). This CDR3 contains 15 residues. The CDR3 coding sequence is TGTGCCAGCAGCTTATTGGGGACAGGGTTGGAGACCCAGTACTTC. It specifies CASSLLGTGLETQYF.

CDR3 loop: CASSAPGTSSRNEQFF. For the CDR3, the DNA is TGTGCCAGCAGCGCCCCCGGGACTAGCTCTCGGAATGAGCAGTTCTTC. The rearrangement uses TRBV9 and TRBJ2-1; TRBD2 matches at 9 bases. The CDR3 is made up of 16 amino acids. From germline, CDR1 is SGDLS and CDR2 YYNGEE. With 3 bases clipped from V and 7 bases from J, the junction kept 11 bases outside the gene matches.

The chain joins TRBV2 to TRBJ1-6; D is uncertain. The CDR3 is 15 amino acids. The germline V gene has CDR1 SNHLY and CDR2 FYNNEI. Trimming cost V 8 bases and J 6 bases, with 17 bases left between them. CDR3: CASRPGSQLNSPLHF. In DNA form, the CDR3 reads TGTGCCAGCCGGCCCGGGTCCCAGCTTAATTCACCCCTCCACTTT.

Note on this clone: The sample contains more than one DNA sequence encoding this CDR3. The chain links TRBV11-3 to TRBJ2-2; D possibly corresponds to TRBD1 (6 bases). The V and J ends lost 1 base and 0 bases respectively, with 9 bases between them. This CDR3 comprises 16 residues. Germline V gene sequence: CDR1 SGHNT, CDR2 YENEEA. This CDR3 is CASSLGAGANTGELFF. For the CDR3, the DNA is TGTGCCAGCAGCTTAGGGGCAGGGGCGAACACCGGGGAGCTGTTTTTT.

V usage is TRBV7-2 and J usage is TRBJ2-1, with D tentatively TRBD1 (5 bases). The V gene's germline CDR1 is SGHTA and CDR2 FQGNSA. The CDR3 is 16 residues long. The ends were cut back, 0 bases at V and 1 base at J, with 10 bases in the middle. The CDR3 loop reads CASSLAVTASYNEQFF. In DNA, the CDR3 is TGTGCCAGCAGCTTAGCGGTGACAGCATCCTACAATGAGCAGTTCTTC.